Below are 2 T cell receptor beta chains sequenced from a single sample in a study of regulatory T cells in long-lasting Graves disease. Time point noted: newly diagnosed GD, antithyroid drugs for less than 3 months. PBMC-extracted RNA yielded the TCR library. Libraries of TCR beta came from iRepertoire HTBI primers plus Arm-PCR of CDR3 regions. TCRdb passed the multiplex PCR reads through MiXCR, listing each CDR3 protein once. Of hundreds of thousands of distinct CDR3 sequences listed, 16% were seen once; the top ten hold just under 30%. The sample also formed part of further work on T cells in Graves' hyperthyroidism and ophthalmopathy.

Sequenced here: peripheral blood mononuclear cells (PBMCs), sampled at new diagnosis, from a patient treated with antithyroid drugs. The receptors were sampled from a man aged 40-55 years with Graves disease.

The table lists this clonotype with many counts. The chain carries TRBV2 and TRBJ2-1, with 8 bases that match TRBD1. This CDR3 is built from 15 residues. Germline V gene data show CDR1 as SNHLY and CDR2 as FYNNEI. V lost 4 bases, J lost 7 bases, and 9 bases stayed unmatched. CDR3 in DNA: TGTGCCAGCAGTGGTGGTCAGGGGGCGCGGAATGAGCAGTTCTTC. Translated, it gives CASSGGQGARNEQFF.

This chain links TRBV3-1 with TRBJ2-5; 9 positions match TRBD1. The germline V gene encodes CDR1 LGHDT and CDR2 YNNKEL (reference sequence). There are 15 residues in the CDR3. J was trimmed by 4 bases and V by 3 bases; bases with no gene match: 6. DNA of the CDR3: TGTGCCAGCAGCCAGCCGGGACAGGGCTTAGAGACCCAGTACTTC. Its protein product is CASSQPGQGLETQYF.